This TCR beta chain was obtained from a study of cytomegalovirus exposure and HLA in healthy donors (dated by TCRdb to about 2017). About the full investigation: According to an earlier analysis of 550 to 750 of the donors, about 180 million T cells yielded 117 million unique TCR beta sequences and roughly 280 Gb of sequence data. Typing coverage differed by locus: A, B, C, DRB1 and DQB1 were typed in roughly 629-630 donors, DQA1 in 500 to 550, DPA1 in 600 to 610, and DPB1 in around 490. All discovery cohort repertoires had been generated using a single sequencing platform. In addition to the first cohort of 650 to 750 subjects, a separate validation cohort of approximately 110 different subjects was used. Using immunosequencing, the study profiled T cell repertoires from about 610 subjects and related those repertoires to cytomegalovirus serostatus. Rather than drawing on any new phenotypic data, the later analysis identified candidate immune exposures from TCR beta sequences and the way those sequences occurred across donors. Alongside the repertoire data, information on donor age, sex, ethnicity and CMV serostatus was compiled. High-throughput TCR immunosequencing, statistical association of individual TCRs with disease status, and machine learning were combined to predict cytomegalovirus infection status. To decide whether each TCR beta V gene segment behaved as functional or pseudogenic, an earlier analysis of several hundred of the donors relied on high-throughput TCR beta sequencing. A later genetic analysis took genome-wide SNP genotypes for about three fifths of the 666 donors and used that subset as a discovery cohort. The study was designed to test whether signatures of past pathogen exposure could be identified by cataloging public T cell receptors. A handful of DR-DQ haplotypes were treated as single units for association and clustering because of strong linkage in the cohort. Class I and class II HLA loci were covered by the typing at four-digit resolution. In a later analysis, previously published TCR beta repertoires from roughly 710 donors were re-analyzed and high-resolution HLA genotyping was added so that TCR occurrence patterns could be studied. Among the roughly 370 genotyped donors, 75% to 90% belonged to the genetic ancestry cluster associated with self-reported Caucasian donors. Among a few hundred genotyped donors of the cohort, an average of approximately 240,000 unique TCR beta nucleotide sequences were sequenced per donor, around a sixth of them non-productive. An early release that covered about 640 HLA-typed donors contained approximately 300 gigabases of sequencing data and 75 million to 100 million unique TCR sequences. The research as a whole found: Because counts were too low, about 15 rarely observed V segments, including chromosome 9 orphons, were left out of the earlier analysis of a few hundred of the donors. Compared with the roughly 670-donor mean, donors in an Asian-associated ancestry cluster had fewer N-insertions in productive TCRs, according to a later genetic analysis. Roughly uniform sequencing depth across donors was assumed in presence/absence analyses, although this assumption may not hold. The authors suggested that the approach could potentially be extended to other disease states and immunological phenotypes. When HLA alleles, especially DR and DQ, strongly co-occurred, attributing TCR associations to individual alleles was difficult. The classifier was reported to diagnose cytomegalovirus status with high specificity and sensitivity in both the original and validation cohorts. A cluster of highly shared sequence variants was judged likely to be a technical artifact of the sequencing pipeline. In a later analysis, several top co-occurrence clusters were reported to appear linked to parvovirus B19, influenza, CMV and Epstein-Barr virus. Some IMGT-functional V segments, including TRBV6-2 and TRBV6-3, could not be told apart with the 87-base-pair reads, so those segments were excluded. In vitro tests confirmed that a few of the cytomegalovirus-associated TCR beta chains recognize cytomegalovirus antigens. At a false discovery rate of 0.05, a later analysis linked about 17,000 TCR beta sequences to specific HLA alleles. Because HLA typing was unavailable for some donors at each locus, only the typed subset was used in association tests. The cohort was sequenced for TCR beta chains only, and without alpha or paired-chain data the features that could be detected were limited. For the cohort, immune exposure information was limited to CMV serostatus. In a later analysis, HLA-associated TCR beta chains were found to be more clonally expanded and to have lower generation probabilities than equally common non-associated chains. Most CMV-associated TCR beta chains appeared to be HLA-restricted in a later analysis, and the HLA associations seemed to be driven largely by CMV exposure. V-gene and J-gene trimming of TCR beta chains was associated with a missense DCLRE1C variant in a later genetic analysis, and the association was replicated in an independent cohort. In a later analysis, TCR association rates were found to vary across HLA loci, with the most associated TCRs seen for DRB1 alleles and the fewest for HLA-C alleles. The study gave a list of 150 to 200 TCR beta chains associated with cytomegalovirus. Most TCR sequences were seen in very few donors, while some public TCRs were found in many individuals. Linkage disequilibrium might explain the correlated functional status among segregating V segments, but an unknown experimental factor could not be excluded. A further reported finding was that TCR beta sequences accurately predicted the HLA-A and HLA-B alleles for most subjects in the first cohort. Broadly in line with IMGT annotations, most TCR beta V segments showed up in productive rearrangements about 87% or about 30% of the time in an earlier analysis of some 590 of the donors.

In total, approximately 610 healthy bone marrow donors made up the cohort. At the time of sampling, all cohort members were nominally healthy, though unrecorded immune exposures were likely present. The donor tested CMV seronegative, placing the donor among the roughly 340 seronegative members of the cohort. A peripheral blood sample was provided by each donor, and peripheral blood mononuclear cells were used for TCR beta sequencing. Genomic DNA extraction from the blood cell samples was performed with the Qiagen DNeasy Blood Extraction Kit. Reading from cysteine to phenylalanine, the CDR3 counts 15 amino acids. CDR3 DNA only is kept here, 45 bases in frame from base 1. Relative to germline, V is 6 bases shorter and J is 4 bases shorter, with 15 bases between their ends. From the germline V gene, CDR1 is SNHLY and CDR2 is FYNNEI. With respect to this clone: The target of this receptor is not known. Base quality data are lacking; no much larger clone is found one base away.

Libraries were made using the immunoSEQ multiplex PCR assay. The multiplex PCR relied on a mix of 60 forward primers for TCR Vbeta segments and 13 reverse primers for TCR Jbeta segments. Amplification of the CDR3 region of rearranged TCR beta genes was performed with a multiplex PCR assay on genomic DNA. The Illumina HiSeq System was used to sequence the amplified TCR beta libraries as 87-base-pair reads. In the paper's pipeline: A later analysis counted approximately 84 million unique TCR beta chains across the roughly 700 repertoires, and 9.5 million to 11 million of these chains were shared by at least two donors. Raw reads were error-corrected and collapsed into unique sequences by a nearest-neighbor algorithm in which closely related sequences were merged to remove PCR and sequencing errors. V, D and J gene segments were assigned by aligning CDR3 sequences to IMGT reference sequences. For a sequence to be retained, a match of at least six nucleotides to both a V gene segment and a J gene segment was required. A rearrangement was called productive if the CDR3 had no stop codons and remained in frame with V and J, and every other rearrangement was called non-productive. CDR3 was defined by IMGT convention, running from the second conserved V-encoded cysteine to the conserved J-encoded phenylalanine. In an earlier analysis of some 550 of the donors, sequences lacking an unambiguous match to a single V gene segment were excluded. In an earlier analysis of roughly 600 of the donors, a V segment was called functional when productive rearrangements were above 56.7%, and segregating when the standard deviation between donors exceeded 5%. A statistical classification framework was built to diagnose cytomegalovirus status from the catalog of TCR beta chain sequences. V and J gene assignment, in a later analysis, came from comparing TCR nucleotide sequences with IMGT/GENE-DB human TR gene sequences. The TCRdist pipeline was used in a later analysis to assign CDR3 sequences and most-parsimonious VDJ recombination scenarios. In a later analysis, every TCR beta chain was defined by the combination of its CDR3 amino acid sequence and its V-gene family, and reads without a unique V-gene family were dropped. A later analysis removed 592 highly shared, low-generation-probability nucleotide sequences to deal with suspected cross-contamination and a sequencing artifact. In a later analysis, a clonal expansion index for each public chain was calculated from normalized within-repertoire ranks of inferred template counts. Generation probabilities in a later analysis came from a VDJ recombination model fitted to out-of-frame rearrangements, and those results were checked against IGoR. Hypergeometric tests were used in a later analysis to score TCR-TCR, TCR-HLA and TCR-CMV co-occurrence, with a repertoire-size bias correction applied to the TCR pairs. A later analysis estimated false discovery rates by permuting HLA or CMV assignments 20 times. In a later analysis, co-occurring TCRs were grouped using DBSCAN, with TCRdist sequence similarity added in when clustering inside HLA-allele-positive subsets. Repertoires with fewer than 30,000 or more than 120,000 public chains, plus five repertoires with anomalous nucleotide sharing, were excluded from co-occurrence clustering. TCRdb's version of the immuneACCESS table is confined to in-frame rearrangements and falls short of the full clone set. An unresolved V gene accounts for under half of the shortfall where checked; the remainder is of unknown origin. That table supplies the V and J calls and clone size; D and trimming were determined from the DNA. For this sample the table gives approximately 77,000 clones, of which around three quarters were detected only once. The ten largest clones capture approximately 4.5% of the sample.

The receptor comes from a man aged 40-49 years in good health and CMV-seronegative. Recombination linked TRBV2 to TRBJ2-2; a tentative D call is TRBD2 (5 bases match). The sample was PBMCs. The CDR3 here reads CASRVELGGTGELFF. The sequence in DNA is TGTGCCAGCAGAGTAGAACTAGGTGGCACCGGGGAGCTGTTTTTT.